This T cell receptor (beta chain) was found in a study of blood T cell repertoires in COVID-19 (dated by TCRdb to the early 2020s). About the study as a whole: Samples from collaborators originated in the United States, Italy and Spain and spanned both the acute and convalescent phases of COVID-19. The prospective study material was composed of cDNA or gDNA derived from T cells, B-cell-depleted T cells, or PBMCs. Subjects who had been exposed to COVID-19, were actively infected with it, or had recovered from it provided the deeply sampled blood TCRbeta repertoires that made up the dataset. The repertoires were released in a freely available public database meant as a resource for research on the immune response to SARS-CoV-2. The samples were drawn from the first 160 participants of the ongoing ImmuneRACE study and from 1,254 subjects provided by 6 global collaborators. Nearly every sample came with metadata listing a de-identified subject ID, COVID-19 status, age in years and sex. Where available, HLA class I and class II types were taken from metadata supplied by the sample provider and were not determined by assay-based typing.

Whole blood was collected in K2EDTA tubes by collaborating institutions according to the institutions' own protocols. Collaborator samples were shipped for TCRbeta analysis as frozen whole blood, isolated PBMCs, or DNA extracted from either sample type. TCRbeta CDR3 regions were amplified from genomic DNA using the immunoSEQ Assay, a bias-controlled multiplex PCR. The study's own analysis went as follows. The number of nucleated cells in each sample was estimated by amplification of reference gene primers within the assay. To quantify the absolute abundance of each unique TCRbeta CDR3 rearrangement, sequence reads were collapsed and filtered. For each sample, productive Simpson clonality was calculated by taking the square root of Simpson's diversity index across productive rearrangements. TCRdb stores this immuneACCESS table with in-frame sequences only. Part of the clones is absent; in the studies checked, under half of the shortfall reflects unresolved V genes, and no reason is known for the rest. The V and J calls and clone size are taken from that table; D and trimming were inferred from the DNA. The sample contains about 280,000 clones, 70% to 90% of them found a single time. The leading ten clones occupy more than 9.5% of the sample.

Paper-wide results and their limitations: How much clinical and demographic metadata was included differed by source and by participant, and the metadata was provided uncurated.

Comments on this clone: It has no known antigen specificity. No per-base quality is available; no much larger clone lies one base away.

The germline V gene (reference sequence) yields MNHNY for CDR1 and SVGAGI for CDR2. The CDR3 goes from the cysteine to the phenylalanine over 14 residues. The CDR3 DNA has 42 bases and is translated from base 1. The V and J ends are trimmed by 2 bases and 3 bases, leaving 8 bases between them. This sequence originates from a woman aged 70-85 years with acute or convalescent COVID-19. Material: peripheral blood. This sequence uses TRBV6-6 and TRBJ1-5, with the D segment identity uncertain. The base sequence is TGTGCCAGCAGTTACATGGAGATCAATCAGCCCCAGCATTTT. Translation gives CASSYMEINQPQHF.